These 22 T cell receptor beta chains came from one sample sequenced in a study of blood T cell repertoires in COVID-19. Produced via immunoSEQ multiplex PCR; TCRdb's table is partial and in-frame only. The profile shows 130,000 or so clones, about 83% of them singletons. Sequences were obtained from peripheral blood. The receptors derive from a human donor in a cohort sampled during active COVID-19.

This clone has a single count. The J gene is TRBJ2-1, the V gene TRBV7-2; 7 nucleotides line up with TRBD2. With V trimmed by 1 base and J by 7 bases, 10 bases remained unmatched. The CDR3 consists of 16 residues. The germline CDR1 and CDR2 sequences are SGHTA and FQGNSA. The DNA for the CDR3 is TGTGCCAGCAGCTTAGAGGTGGGAGGGCCGTGGAATGAGCAGTTCTTC. Translating it yields CASSLEVGGPWNEQFF.

The rearrangement uses TRBV6-5 and TRBJ1-1; the D gene is possibly TRBD1 (5 bases). Looked up from germline, CDR1 is MNHEY and CDR2 is SVGAGI. Trimming left V 0 bases short and J 3 bases short, with 8 bases between. This CDR3 spans 14 amino acids. The DNA of the CDR3 is TGTGCCAGCAGTTACTCGAAGGGGTACACTGAAGCTTTCTTT. Residues: CASSYSKGYTEAFF.

V is TRBV18 and J is TRBJ1-2, with D tentatively TRBD1 (5 bases). Trimming pared 3 bases from V and 3 bases from J, leaving 11 bases between. The CDR3 length is 14 residues. Germline CDR1 KGHSH, CDR2 LQKENI. The CDR3 loop reads CASSPQGLDYGYTF. CDR3 nucleotide sequence: TGTGCCAGCTCACCGCAGGGTTTGGACTATGGCTACACCTTC.

This chain links TRBV4-2 with TRBJ2-7; TRBD2 matches at 7 bases. V trimming: 4 bases; J trimming: 4 bases; junction bases outside the gene matches: 7. The CDR3 runs 14 residues. CDR1 LGHNA and CDR2 YNFKEQ come from the germline V gene. CDR3 loop: CASSPSGKNYEQYF. CDR3 DNA: TGTGCCAGCAGCCCTAGCGGTAAAAATTACGAGCAGTACTTC.

This clone came up a few times. This rearrangement joins TRBV7-9 to TRBJ2-7, with 9 nucleotides matching TRBD1. After removal of 5 bases from V and 9 bases from J, the junction contained 14 bases not matched to a gene. The CDR3 covers 15 residues. Germline CDR1 is SEHNR and CDR2 is FQNEAQ (reference sequence). The CDR3 sequence is CASSHRDRASLSQYF. CDR3 bases: TGTGCCAGCAGCCACCGGGACAGGGCTTCTCTTTCGCAGTACTTC.

V gene TRBV30 combines with J gene TRBJ2-7, with 8 bases identical to TRBD1. The CDR3 is 12 residues long. The V and J ends lost 5 bases and 5 bases, in that order; junction bases with no gene match: 5. Germline V gives CDR1 GTSNPN, CDR2 SVGIG (reference sequence). The CDR3 sequence is CAWDRGQDEQYF. The CDR3 DNA reads as TGTGCCTGGGACAGGGGTCAGGACGAGCAGTACTTC.

This chain uses TRBV18 with TRBJ2-5, with TRBD2 as a possible D gene (6 bases). Germline V gene data show CDR1 as KGHSH and CDR2 as LQKENI. This CDR3 has 13 residues. Trimming left V 2 bases short and J 2 bases short, with 6 bases between. CDR3: CASSPGGQETQYF. The CDR3 DNA reads as TGTGCCAGCTCACCAGGAGGGCAAGAGACCCAGTACTTC.

The rearrangement links TRBV24-1 to TRBJ1-1, with 8 bases aligning to TRBD1. The CDR3 extends over 16 amino acids. Germline V CDR1 and CDR2: KGHDR, SFDVKD. Germline trimming cut 5 bases from V and 2 bases from J; bases unmatched to any gene: 9. The CDR3 DNA sequence: TGTGCCACCAGTGGAAGAGGGACAGGAGCTAACACTGAAGCTTTCTTT. Protein: CATSGRGTGANTEAFF.

The chain uses TRBV7-9 and TRBJ1-2, with D tentatively TRBD1 (6 bases). Looked up from germline, CDR1 is SEHNR and CDR2 is FQNEAQ (reference sequence). V was pared by 5 bases and J by 4 bases, with 26 bases between. This CDR3 spans 18 amino acids. The CDR3 region has the DNA TGTGCCAGCAGCGACCCCGAAGAGGGGCGCAGGGGTCTCTATGGCTACACCTTC. It is translated as CASSDPEEGRRGLYGYTF. Together with reference TRBV7-9 and TRBJ1-2, the CDR3 gives the full variable domain: DTGVSQNPRHKITKRGQNVTFRCDPISEHNRLYWYRQTLGQGPEFLTYFQNEAQLEKSRLLSDRFSAERPKGSFSTLEIQRTEQGDSAMYLCASSDPEEGRRGLYGYTFGSGTRLTVV.

This clone was observed at least ten times. The chain joins TRBV4-1 to TRBJ2-7; D may be TRBD1 (6 bases). CDR1 is MGHRA, CDR2 YSYEKL, per germline. The ends were cut back, 7 bases at V and 5 bases at J, with 21 bases in the middle. The CDR3 sequence is 15 residues long. In DNA, the CDR3 is TGCGCCAGCACCAGAAAAGGGGGAGACCTCGACGAGCAGTACTTC. Protein sequence: CASTRKGGDLDEQYF.

The CDR3 coding sequence is TGTGCCAGCAGCGCCGGGACTAGCGGGAGGGTACCGTATGAGCAGTTCTTC. It translates to CASSAGTSGRVPYEQFF. The V and J genes are TRBV9 and TRBJ2-1; 16 positions agree with TRBD2. V lost 3 bases to trimming and J lost 8 bases; unmatched junction nucleotides: 8. The CDR3 is 17 amino acids. Germline V gene data show CDR1 as SGDLS and CDR2 as YYNGEE. Filled out from reference TRBV9 and TRBJ2-1, the complete variable domain reads DSGVTQTPKHLITATGQRVTLRCSPRSGDLSVYWYQQSLDQGLQFLIQYYNGEERAKGNILERFSAQQFPDLHSELNLSSLELGDSALYFCASSAGTSGRVPYEQFFGPGTRLTVL.

The chain employs TRBV19 and TRBJ2-7; 13 bases are shared with TRBD2. J lost 5 bases, V lost 1 base, and 11 bases had no gene match. The CDR3 has 18 residues. Germline-derived CDR1 and CDR2 are LNHDA and SQIVND (reference sequence). CDR3 residues: CASSIGPHPGLAGNEQYF. The CDR3, as DNA: TGTGCCAGTAGTATAGGACCTCACCCGGGACTAGCGGGAAACGAGCAGTACTTC.

V usage is TRBV5-5 and J usage is TRBJ2-7; 9 bases align to TRBD1. The CDR3 is 14 amino acids. Losses at the gene ends were 2 bases for V and 4 bases for J; bases not matched to a gene: 4. Germline V gene data show CDR1 as SGHKS and CDR2 as YYEKEE (reference sequence). The CDR3 DNA reads TGTGCCAGCAGCTTACAGGGGGCGCGTTACGAGCAGTACTTC. Amino acids: CASSLQGARYEQYF.

This clone was recorded many times. The chain combines TRBV5-1 with TRBJ2-2; 14 bases align to TRBD2. V was clipped by 3 bases and J by 3 bases; unmatched bases: 7. The length of the CDR3 is 18 residues. Germline CDR1 is SGHRS and CDR2 is YFSETQ. CDR3 in amino acids: CASSSPTSGRVHTGELFF. The CDR3, as DNA: TGCGCCAGCAGCTCCCCGACTAGCGGGAGGGTCCACACCGGGGAGCTGTTTTTT.

This rearrangement joins TRBV5-5 to TRBJ1-6; D is unresolved. Germline V gives CDR1 SGHKS, CDR2 YYEKEE (reference sequence). V lost 0 bases and J 8 bases, leaving 6 bases between the germline ends. There are 13 residues in the CDR3. The CDR3 region is CASSLAGDSPLHF. CDR3 DNA: TGTGCCAGCAGCTTGGCCGGGGATTCACCCCTCCACTTT.

This chain connects TRBV19 to TRBJ2-7; no definite D call. CDR1 LNHDA and CDR2 SQIVND come from the germline V gene (reference sequence). V was shortened by 3 bases and J by 2 bases, with 11 bases between the two germline ends. The CDR3 has 14 amino acids. CDR3 nucleotides: TGTGCCAGTAGTATCGTCACAGCAGCCTACGAGCAGTACTTC. Its protein is CASSIVTAAYEQYF.

The chain couples TRBV27 to TRBJ2-7, with 15 bases that match TRBD2. CDR1 is MNHEY, CDR2 SMNVEV, per germline (reference sequence). Trimming removed 6 bases from V and 5 bases from J; junction bases left unmatched: 14. The length of the CDR3 is 18 residues. This chain's CDR3 is CASSLGSGGTSGRHEQYF. The CDR3 DNA is TGTGCCAGCAGCCTAGGGAGCGGAGGGACTAGCGGGAGGCACGAGCAGTACTTC.

This sequence joins TRBV7-9 and TRBJ1-5; TRBD1 is a possible D gene (5 bases). Germline lookup yields CDR1 SEHNR and CDR2 FQNEAQ (reference sequence). V was pared by 5 bases and J by 7 bases, with 12 bases between. The CDR3 length is 13 residues. CDR3 protein: CASSRQGEQPQHF. Written as DNA, the CDR3 is TGTGCCAGCAGCCGGCAGGGCGAACAGCCCCAGCATTTT.

The rearrangement links TRBV5-1 to TRBJ2-6; TRBD2 matches 7 bases. V lost 1 base and J lost 2; bases outside the gene matches: 0. The germline gives CDR1 SGHRS, CDR2 YFSETQ. This CDR3 spans 15 amino acids. CDR3 loop: CASSLTSAGANVLTF. In nucleotides, the CDR3 is TGCGCCAGCAGCTTGACTAGCGCTGGGGCCAACGTCCTGACTTTC.

The chain employs TRBV3-1 (or the pseudogene TRBV3-2) and TRBJ2-5, with a tentative D call TRBD1 (5 bases). The CDR3 consists of 16 residues. Trimming took off 1 base at V and 2 bases at J, with 14 bases between the two ends. Germline CDR1 LGHDT, CDR2 YNNKEL (reference sequence). Here the CDR3 reads CASSQGGLWAQETQYF. As DNA, the CDR3 is TGTGCCAGCAGCCAAGGGGGCTTGTGGGCACAAGAGACCCAGTACTTC.

The gene calls are TRBV6-1 and TRBJ1-4; D possibly corresponds to TRBD1 (6 bases). The CDR3 runs to 13 residues. Germline lookup yields CDR1 MNHNS and CDR2 SASEGT. V was shortened by 3 bases and J by 6 bases, with 8 bases between the two germline ends. The CDR3 coding sequence is TGTGCCAGCAGTGAGGGGGCCTATGAAAAACTGTTTTTT. This codes for CASSEGAYEKLFF.

The rearrangement joins TRBV2 to TRBJ2-7, with TRBD2 identical over 8 bases. Per germline, CDR1 SNHLY and CDR2 FYNNEI. This CDR3 has 11 amino acids. V dropped 10 bases and J dropped 6; count of bases not matched to a gene: 5. The CDR3 is CATSGGFEQYF. In nucleotides, the CDR3 is TGTGCCACCTCGGGGGGGTTCGAGCAGTACTTC. The complete variable domain, with remaining parts taken from reference TRBV2 and TRBJ2-7, reads EPEVTQTPSHQVTQMGQEVILRCVPISNHLYFYWYRQILGQKVEFLVSFYNNEISEKSEIFDDQFSVERPDGSNFTLKIRSTKLEDSAMYFCATSGGFEQYFGPGTRLTVT.